These 18 T cell receptor beta chains originate from one sample sequenced in a study of TET2 disruption in CD19-targeted CAR T cells. Data came from immunoSEQ multiplex PCR; TCRdb stores just in-frame clones and leaves some out. The sample has 20,000 to 30,000 clones, and its top ten clones hold approximately 2%. Which antigens these TCRs recognize remains unknown. Noted treatment: autologous CTL019 cells: CD19 CAR with 4-1BB and CD3 zeta domains. The specimen was CD8- CAR+ T cells sorted from cultured blood T cells, collected for CD19 CAR T cell therapy. Regarding subset: CD8-negative CAR-positive T cells from the infusion product. The origin of the receptors is a man aged 70-80 years with chronic lymphocytic leukemia.

About this clone: The read gets to within 3 residues of the CDR3 end, and the germline J gene fills in the rest. The chain employs TRBV19 and TRBJ1-5, with a possible D match to TRBD1 (5 bases). The germline V gene encodes CDR1 LNHDA and CDR2 SQIVND (reference sequence). The V gene lost 9 bases and the J gene lost 0 bases, with 18 bases spanning the gap. This CDR3 has 16 amino acids. The CDR3: CASRVLWQDSNQPQHF. Partial CDR3 DNA: TGTGCCAGCAGGGTTCTTTGGCAGGATAGCAATCAGCCC.

The CDR3 reads CASSSMNTEAFF. CDR3 DNA, as far as it was read: TGTGCCAGCAGTTCTATGAACACTGAA. The V call is TRBV12-3 or TRBV12-4, the J call TRBJ1-1; the D is unclear. The read ends 3 residues before the CDR3 terminus; that terminus is restored from the germline J gene. The CDR3 has 12 amino acids. Trimming took off 4 bases at V and 0 bases at J, with 3 bases between the two ends.

Concerning this clone: The CDR3 is cut off 3 residues early in the read; its end comes from the germline J gene. The sample carries other DNA sequences with the same CDR3. The gene calls are TRBV20-1 and TRBJ1-2; 7 bases match TRBD1. Germline V gives CDR1 DFQATT, CDR2 SNEGSKA (reference sequence). This CDR3 region has 17 residues. The V segment lost 3 bases and the J segment 2 bases; nucleotides outside the gene matches: 15. CDR3 DNA, as far as it was read: TGCAGTGCTAGCAACAGGGGCGGAGGTAGTTCCAACTATGGC. Protein sequence: CSASNRGGGSSNYG. The full-length CDR3 reads as CSASNRGGGSSNYGYTF.

On this clone itself: Sequence at one end of the junction differs from germline and may be a read error. The read ends 3 residues before the CDR3 terminus; that terminus is restored from the germline J gene. Other DNA sequences of this sample code for an identical CDR3. V usage is TRBV19 and J usage is TRBJ1-3; 8 bases agree with TRBD1. CDR1 and CDR2 (germline): LNHDA, SQIVND (reference sequence). The CDR3 totals 14 residues. The sequenced CDR3 bases are TGTGCCAGTAGTGACGCCGGGACAGGAAACACT. Its protein product is CASSDAGTGNT. In full, the CDR3 is CASSDAGTGNTIYF.

Notes on this clone: The read is 3 residues too short to cover the CDR3 end, so that end is filled in from the germline J gene. The V and J genes are TRBV10-3 and TRBJ2-3; TRBD2 agrees at 8 bases. V dropped 4 bases and J dropped 7; count of bases not matched to a gene: 7. CDR1 is ENHRY and CDR2 is SYGVKD in the germline V gene. The CDR3 has 14 amino acids. The covered CDR3 bases are TGTGCCATCAGTGCGGGGGGGCCTGAGTATACG. It codes for CAISAGGPEYT. The full CDR3 protein is CAISAGGPEYTQYF.

Of note for this clone: With the read ending 3 residues before the CDR3 end, the germline J gene is used to fill in that end. The rearrangement joins TRBV5-8 to TRBJ1-1, with a weak D call TRBD1 (5 bases). The CDR3 runs 12 residues. Trimming removed 7 bases at V and 1 base at J, with 8 bases between. Germline V gene sequence: CDR1 SGHTS, CDR2 YDEGEE. The chain's CDR3 is CASADRNTEAFF. CDR3 DNA, as far as it was read: TGTGCCAGCGCCGACAGGAACACTGAA. The whole variable domain, remainder taken from reference TRBV5-8 and TRBJ1-1, is EAGVTQSPTHLIKTRGQQATLRCSPISGHTSVYWYQQALGLGLQFLLWYDEGEERNRGNFPPRFSGRQFPNYSSELNVNALELEDSALYLCASADRNTEAFFGQGTRLTVV.

As to this clone: Read sequence stops 3 residues before the CDR3 end, and the germline J gene provides the missing end. V gene TRBV12-5 combines with J gene TRBJ2-5; 7 bases agree with TRBD1. This CDR3 has 15 amino acids. After removal of 1 base from V and 0 bases from J, the junction contained 2 bases not matched to a gene. Germline CDR1 LGHNT, CDR2 FRNRAP. The sequenced CDR3 bases are TGTGCTAGTGGTTTGGGGGGGACAGACCAAGAGACC. It specifies CASGLGGTDQET. The full CDR3 sequence reads CASGLGGTDQETQYF.

On this clone: The read falls 3 residues short of the CDR3 end, and the missing part is taken from the germline J gene. The V call is TRBV7-8, the J call TRBJ2-2; D is possibly TRBD2 (6 bases). Germline assignment: CDR1 SGHVS and CDR2 FQNEAQ. There are 15 residues in the CDR3. V was clipped by 3 bases and J by 1 base, with 9 bases between them. Partial CDR3 DNA: TGTGCCAGCAGCTTGGCGCGGGGGAACACCGGGGAG. It codes for CASSLARGNTGE. The whole CDR3 sequence is CASSLARGNTGELFF.

Worth noting for this clone: The read is 3 residues too short to cover the CDR3 end, so that end is filled in from the germline J gene. The rearrangement links TRBV28 to TRBJ1-6, with TRBD1 as a possible D gene (6 bases). V was cut by 5 bases and J by 0 bases, with 14 bases left in between. Germline V lookup: CDR1 MDHEN, CDR2 SYDVKM. The CDR3 extends over 17 amino acids. CDR3: CASSPFTGFSYNSPLHF. The DNA read from the CDR3 is TGTGCCAGCAGTCCCTTTACAGGGTTCTCCTATAATTCACCC.

Worth noting for this clone: The observed sequence ends 3 residues before the CDR3 terminus, with the missing tail filled in from the germline J gene. At the DNA level, this CDR3 is encoded by other sequences in the same sample as well. The chain is built from TRBV18 and TRBJ1-1, with D possibly matching TRBD1 (5 bases). This CDR3 is 16 amino acids long. Per the germline V gene, CDR1 is KGHSH and CDR2 is LQKENI. CDR3 DNA, as far as it was read: TGTGCCAGCTCACCTTCTAGCGGGGGGAACCAAGAGACC. As protein: CASSPSSGGNQET. From start to end, the CDR3 is CASSPSSGGNQETAFF.

Concerning this clone: The read terminates 3 residues ahead of where the CDR3 ends, so the germline J gene completes it. This rearrangement joins TRBV30 to TRBJ1-1, with 7 positions matching TRBD1. CDR1 and CDR2 (germline): GTSNPN, SVGIG (reference sequence). The CDR3 is made up of 13 amino acids. CDR3 in amino acids: CACRGTNNYGAFF. CDR3 bases read: TGTGCCTGCAGGGGGACCAATAACTATGGC. Drawing the rest from reference TRBV30 and TRBJ1-1, the complete variable domain is SQTIHQWPATLVQPVGSPLSLECTVEGTSNPNLYWYRQAAGRGLQLLFYSVGIGQISSEVPQNLSASRPQDRQFILSSKKLLLSDSGFYLCACRGTNNYGAFFGQGTRLTVV.

Concerning this clone: From the germline J gene comes the end of the CDR3, since the read stops 3 residues before it. The chain has TRBV5-4 and TRBJ2-1; D is perhaps TRBD1 (6 bases). The CDR3 is made up of 13 amino acids. V lost 5 bases and J lost 8, with 14 bases in between. Germline CDR1 and CDR2: SGHNT and YYREEE (reference sequence). CDR3 loop: CASSFIQGDEQFF. The CDR3 DNA, read in part, is TGTGCCAGCAGTTTCATACAGGGCGATGAG.

In the case of this clone: With the read ending 3 residues before the CDR3 end, the germline J gene is used to fill in that end. The J gene is TRBJ2-2, the V gene TRBV18; no definite D call. The V gene lost 0 bases and the J gene lost 1 base, with 6 bases spanning the gap. Germline CDR1 reads KGHSH; CDR2 reads LQKENI. There are 15 residues in the CDR3. Partial CDR3 DNA: TGTGCCAGCTCACCACCGGCCAGGAACACCGGGGAG. It yields the protein CASSPPARNTGE. Given in full, the CDR3 is CASSPPARNTGELFF.

Note on this clone: The observed sequence ends 3 residues before the CDR3 terminus, with the missing tail filled in from the germline J gene. J is TRBJ2-5 and V is TRBV2; TRBD2 might be the D (7 bases). Germline loops: CDR1 SNHLY, CDR2 FYNNEI. V was pared by 6 bases and J by 5 bases, with 19 bases between. The CDR3 covers 15 residues. CDR3 DNA, as far as it was read: TGTGCCAGCAGCGCAGGGGAGGGGAGAGGGGAGACC. It codes for CASSAGEGRGET. In full, the CDR3 is CASSAGEGRGETQYF.

Regarding this clone: The read ends 3 residues shy of where the CDR3 ends; the end is completed using the germline J gene. V is TRBV19 and J is TRBJ1-1; D gene ambiguous. V was shortened by 4 bases and J by 0 bases, with 6 bases between the two germline ends. The CDR3 consists of 13 residues. Germline assignment: CDR1 LNHDA and CDR2 SQIVND (reference sequence). The DNA read from the CDR3 is TGTGCCAGTAGTACCTCTCTGAACACTGAA. It is translated as CASSTSLNTE. The whole CDR3 sequence reads CASSTSLNTEAFF.

As to this clone: The read terminates 3 residues ahead of where the CDR3 ends, so the germline J gene completes it. This rearrangement joins TRBV29-1 to TRBJ1-2; D ambiguous. CDR3 length: 12 amino acids. The germline gives CDR1 SQVTM, CDR2 ANQGSEA. CDR3 in amino acids: CSVLPTRDTYTF. The covered CDR3 bases are TGCAGCGTTCTTCCCACTAGAGATACC.

For this clone: The read falls 3 residues short of the CDR3 end, and the missing part is taken from the germline J gene. J is TRBJ2-1 and V is TRBV7-2, with 7 bases identical to TRBD2. The CDR3 totals 15 residues. Germline CDR1 and CDR2: SGHTA and FQGNSA. V trimming: 6 bases; J trimming: 0 bases; junction bases outside the gene matches: 5. The CDR3 spells CASSPSGSSYNEQFF. The sequenced part of the CDR3 DNA is TGTGCCAGCAGTCCTAGCGGTTCCTCCTACAATGAG.

Regarding this clone: The read terminates 3 residues ahead of where the CDR3 ends, so the germline J gene completes it. Distinct nucleotide sequences in the sample also encode this CDR3. This sequence joins TRBV7-9 and TRBJ2-4; the match to TRBD1 covers 8 bases. The CDR3 spans 14 residues. Germline lookup yields CDR1 SEHNR and CDR2 FQNEAQ (reference sequence). Here the CDR3 reads CASSSGGREETQYF. The sequenced CDR3 bases are TGTGCCAGCAGCTCAGGGGGCCGAGAAGAGACT.